In its sample, the clone carrying this T cell receptor (beta chain) was seen many times. What it binds is unknown. MiXCR, applied by TCRdb to the multiplex PCR reads, yields one record per CDR3 protein. Here the sample spans fewer than 250,000 distinct CDR3 sequences, 32% being singletons. Between the trimmed V and J ends, which lost 5 bases and 8 bases, there was a span of 15 bases. Germline CDR1 reads SGHTA; CDR2 reads FQGNSA. The CDR3 spans 13 residues. The lymph nodes were axillary draining lymph nodes from breast cancer patients. This specimen comes from a study of breast tumors, draining lymph nodes, adjacent tissues. Regarding the study as a whole: Tumor repertoires ranked between lymph nodes and nontumor tissue in diversity, with V and J gene preferences.

The chain links TRBV7-2 to TRBJ1-2; D might be TRBD1 (5 bases). This receptor was identified in a female donor with breast cancer. Some clones in this sample may be carry-over from other donors' samples. The sequenced sample consisted of axillary lymph node tissue. Written as DNA, the CDR3 is TGTGCCAGCAGCCCTCAGGGCCCGGGCGGCTACACCTTC. Its protein is CASSPQGPGGYTF.